Listed below are T cell receptor beta chains from one sample, sequenced in a study of blood T cells in healthy people across ages. One entry per CDR3 protein results from TCRdb running MiXCR on the 5' RACE reads. The repertoire has approximately 1,000,000 distinct CDR3 sequences, roughly two fifths of them found once; the top ten carry around 13%. Sequenced sample: blood. Receptors were obtained from a man younger than 35 in good health. Both conserved end residues are part of each CDR3. The D gene is left open where the match is weak. Size is stated for part of the rows, as once, few or many counts, or as a class when the clone is expanded.

V	J	size	D	DNA	CDR3
TRBV7-3	TRBJ2-1	-	TRBD2	TGTGCCAGCGGCTTAAATCCAGCGGGGGGCCCCTACAATGAGCAGTTCTTC	CASGLNPAGGPYNEQFF
TRBV7-9	TRBJ1-2	few	-	TGTGCCAGCAGCTCCCGACAATCCGGCTACACCTTC	CASSSRQSGYTF
TRBV12-3/TRBV12-4	TRBJ2-2	-	-	TGTGCCAGCAGTTTATTCAGGGATCCGAACACCGGGGAGCTGTTTTTT	CASSLFRDPNTGELFF
TRBV3-1	TRBJ1-2	-	-	TGTGCCAGCAGCCAAGAGGGTTCGGGCTACACCTTC	CASSQEGSGYTF
TRBV27	TRBJ2-7	few	TRBD2	TGTGCCAGCAGCCCCACTAGCGGGGTATCCTACAATGAGCAGTACTTC	CASSPTSGVSYNEQYF
TRBV3-1	TRBJ1-1	few	-	TGTGCCAGCAGCCAGGGACAAGGTGCAGCTTTCTTT	CASSQGQGAAFF
TRBV20-1	TRBJ2-3	-	TRBD2	TGCAGTGCTCGGACTAGTGCTGCAGATACGCAGTATTTT	CSARTSAADTQYF
TRBV6-6	TRBJ1-2	many	TRBD1	TGTGCCAGCCTTTACGACAGGGCCTATGGCTACACCTTC	CASLYDRAYGYTF
TRBV7-3	TRBJ2-1	many	TRBD2	TGTGCCAGCAGCTTACTAGCGGGGAATGAGCAGTTCTTC	CASSLLAGNEQFF
TRBV20-1	TRBJ2-7	-	TRBD2	TGCAGTGCTAGAGATCGACTACTAGCGGGAATTCGCTACGAGCAGTACTTC	CSARDRLLAGIRYEQYF
TRBV20-1	TRBJ2-5	-	-	TGCAGTGCTAGAGCCCAGGGGCGGAATGAGCAGTACTTC	CSARAQGRNEQYF
TRBV12-3/TRBV12-4	TRBJ1-2	-	-	TGTGCCACCAGCGGGGGTTATGGCTACACCTTC	CATSGGYGYTF
TRBV6-5	TRBJ1-1	-	-	TGTGCCAGCGGGGGGGTAATGGACGCTGAAGCTTTCTTT	CASGGVMDAEAFF
TRBV6-6	TRBJ1-2	-	-	TGTGCCAGCAACCACCGGGACCGCCCTCTCGTCACCTTC	CASNHRDRPLVTF
TRBV9	TRBJ2-7	-	-	TGTGCCAGCAGCGTTTCCCTAGACTCCTACGAGCAGTACTTC	CASSVSLDSYEQYF
TRBV27	TRBJ1-1	-	-	TGTGCCAGCAGTGCCAGGGGAGCCACTGAAGCTTTCTTT	CASSARGATEAFF
TRBV20-1	TRBJ1-2	-	-	TGCAGTGCTCCATCAACGGAGAGCAACTATGGCTACACCTTC	CSAPSTESNYGYTF
TRBV20-1	TRBJ2-3	few	TRBD2	TGCAGTGCGGTGGGCGGGGGTGTGGGCACAGATACGCAGTATTTT	CSAVGGGVGTDTQYF
TRBV29-1	TRBJ2-1	-	-	TGCAGCGTTGAAAGTAAAGGGCGAGCGGATGGGGATGAGCAGTTCTTC	CSVESKGRADGDEQFF
TRBV20-1	TRBJ2-5	-	-	TGCAGTGCTAGAGATGGAGGGAATGAGCAGTACTTC	CSARDGGNEQYF
TRBV11-1	TRBJ2-1	few	TRBD1	TGTGCCAGTCGGAACCGGGACAGGGGGCTCTATGAGCAGTTCTTC	CASRNRDRGLYEQFF
TRBV12-3/TRBV12-4	TRBJ1-5	few	-	TGTGCCAGCACCCCACATCTGAATCAGCCCCAGCATTTT	CASTPHLNQPQHF
TRBV5-5	TRBJ1-4	-	-	TGTGCCAGCAGCTTGGAACAGCTAAGTAGTGAAAAACTGTTTTTT	CASSLEQLSSEKLFF
TRBV7-9	TRBJ1-3	-	-	TGTGCCAGCAGGATCAGCAGCTCTGGAAACACCATATATTTT	CASRISSSGNTIYF